The clone carrying this T cell receptor beta chain was observed at least ten times. Antigen: not known. The entry originates in a study of T-cell memory formation after mild COVID-19. Study results and caveats: The study detected some responding clones in pre-infection memory, suggesting cross-reactive memory joined. The second-wave clones peaking on day 37 were not confirmed as SARS-CoV-2-specific. Mainly in CM and EM were contracting CD4+ clones; CD8+ were in EMRA.

The germline V gene encodes CDR1 SSHAT and CDR2 FNYEAQ (reference sequence). The germline V and J ends were trimmed by 2 bases and 6 bases, with 4 bases remaining between them. The CDR3 length is 12 residues. TCRdb analysed the 5' RACE reads with MiXCR anew, one entry per CDR3 protein. The sample records roughly 280,000 distinct CDR3 sequences, 8.2% being singletons. The sequence was collected from a man between 18 and 35 years old who had mild COVID-19 (a few samples of this study predate the infection). Cell type and time point are not known. The V and J genes are TRBV7-7 and TRBJ2-2, with unresolved D. Sequenced material: PBMCs or a T cell subset sorted from them (not recorded which). CDR3 coding DNA: TGTGCCAGCAGCTTATTAGCCGGGGAGCTGTTTTTT. Protein sequence: CASSLLAGELFF.